Reported below is one TCR beta chain. This specimen comes from a study of blood T cell repertoires in COVID-19. Study information: PBMCs, B-cell-depleted T cells, or T cells provided the cDNA or gDNA that made up the material.

Sequenced by immunoSEQ multiplex PCR; TCRdb stores in-frame clones only, minus some. The data hold 140,000 to 150,000 clones, with around 72% observed a single time. V shed 3 bases and J shed 3 bases, with 14 bases lying between them. CDR1 is DFQATT, CDR2 SNEGSKA, per germline (reference sequence). The CDR3 totals 15 residues. Sequenced: peripheral blood. The genes are TRBV20-1 and TRBJ1-4; D possibly corresponds to TRBD1 (6 bases). The TCR sequence derives from a woman aged 60 to 75 with acute or convalescent COVID-19. Written as DNA, the CDR3 is TGCAGTGCTAGTTCTATGAGACAGGCTAATGAAAAACTGTTTTTT. It specifies CSASSMRQANEKLFF.